This is a list of T cell receptor beta chains from one sample in a study of identical twins. One entry per CDR3 protein, called by TCRdb with MiXCR from the 5' RACE reads. This table has 300,000 or so distinct CDR3 sequences, roughly 9.8% appearing once. In addition, the sample was reused for a study of yellow fever vaccine responses in identical twins.

The source material was CD8+ T cells sorted from blood. These receptors all stem from a woman aged 18-29 years in good health. CDR3s include the opening cysteine and the closing phenylalanine or tryptophan. Fields, in order: CDR3 length, D gene, J gene, V gene, clone size, CDR3 protein, CDR3 DNA. The D gene is left open where the match is weak. Part of the rows lack a size; the others show once, few, many or a class for expanded clones.

cdr3_length: 13
d_call: -
j_call: TRBJ1-1
v_call: TRBV29-1
clone_size: many
cdr3_aa: CSAGGVSDTEAFF
cdr3_nt: TGCAGCGCCGGGGGAGTGAGTGACACTGAAGCTTTCTTT

cdr3_length: 13
d_call: -
j_call: TRBJ2-5
v_call: TRBV7-9
clone_size: -
cdr3_aa: CASSLESGETQYF
cdr3_nt: TGTGCCAGCAGCTTAGAATCGGGAGAGACCCAGTACTTC

cdr3_length: 14
d_call: TRBD1
j_call: TRBJ2-5
v_call: TRBV6-5
clone_size: many
cdr3_aa: CASSYGTAQETQYF
cdr3_nt: TGTGCCAGCAGTTACGGGACAGCTCAAGAGACCCAGTACTTC

cdr3_length: 12
d_call: -
j_call: TRBJ2-1
v_call: TRBV30
clone_size: few
cdr3_aa: CAWREVALEQFF
cdr3_nt: TGTGCCTGGAGGGAAGTTGCATTGGAGCAGTTCTTC

cdr3_length: 17
d_call: TRBD1
j_call: TRBJ1-4
v_call: TRBV5-6
clone_size: many
cdr3_aa: CASSFLQGAATNEKLFF
cdr3_nt: TGTGCCAGCAGCTTTTTACAGGGGGCTGCAACTAATGAAAAACTGTTTTTT

cdr3_length: 14
d_call: TRBD2
j_call: TRBJ2-1
v_call: TRBV12-3/TRBV12-4
clone_size: few
cdr3_aa: CASSLGTSLREQFF
cdr3_nt: TGTGCCAGCAGTTTAGGGACTAGTTTACGAGAGCAGTTCTTC

cdr3_length: 15
d_call: -
j_call: TRBJ2-7
v_call: TRBV7-9
clone_size: -
cdr3_aa: CASRPTDDSSYEQYF
cdr3_nt: TGTGCCAGCAGGCCCACAGACGATTCCTCCTACGAGCAGTACTTC

cdr3_length: 16
d_call: TRBD1
j_call: TRBJ1-3
v_call: TRBV9
clone_size: few
cdr3_aa: CASSEGTGDSGNTIYF
cdr3_nt: TGTGCCAGCAGCGAAGGGACAGGAGACTCTGGAAACACCATATATTTT

cdr3_length: 11
d_call: -
j_call: TRBJ2-1
v_call: TRBV12-3/TRBV12-4
clone_size: many
cdr3_aa: CASSSGNEQFF
cdr3_nt: TGTGCCAGCAGTTCAGGCAATGAGCAGTTCTTC

cdr3_length: 13
d_call: -
j_call: TRBJ2-3
v_call: TRBV4-1
clone_size: few
cdr3_aa: CASSHESLDTQYF
cdr3_nt: TGCGCCAGCAGCCACGAAAGTCTGGATACGCAGTATTTT

cdr3_length: 19
d_call: TRBD2
j_call: TRBJ2-5
v_call: TRBV11-2
clone_size: few
cdr3_aa: CASSLEGTSGTKDQETQYF
cdr3_nt: TGTGCCAGCAGCTTGGAAGGGACTAGCGGGACTAAAGACCAAGAGACCCAGTACTTC

cdr3_length: 14
d_call: TRBD2
j_call: TRBJ2-1
v_call: TRBV20-1
clone_size: -
cdr3_aa: CSARDGTTYNEQFF
cdr3_nt: TGCAGTGCTAGAGACGGGACTACATACAATGAGCAGTTCTTC

cdr3_length: 11
d_call: -
j_call: TRBJ2-5
v_call: TRBV20-1
clone_size: -
cdr3_aa: CSAGMGETQYF
cdr3_nt: TGCAGTGCGGGGATGGGAGAGACCCAGTACTTC

cdr3_length: 19
d_call: -
j_call: TRBJ2-7
v_call: TRBV5-6
clone_size: -
cdr3_aa: CASSLGGSRGQARAQQQYF
cdr3_nt: TGTGCCAGCAGCTTGGGCGGGTCGCGGGGGCAAGCCAGAGCCCAACAGCAGTACTTC

cdr3_length: 15
d_call: -
j_call: TRBJ2-7
v_call: TRBV28
clone_size: few
cdr3_aa: CASSKMQTGFYEQYF
cdr3_nt: TGTGCCAGCAGTAAAATGCAGACAGGTTTCTACGAGCAGTACTTC

cdr3_length: 15
d_call: -
j_call: TRBJ2-1
v_call: TRBV7-9
clone_size: few
cdr3_aa: CASSPAASSYNEQFF
cdr3_nt: TGTGCCAGCAGCCCGGCCGCCAGCTCCTACAATGAGCAGTTCTTC

cdr3_length: 15
d_call: TRBD2
j_call: TRBJ2-1
v_call: TRBV10-1
clone_size: few
cdr3_aa: CASSGGTSGKNEQFF
cdr3_nt: TGCGCCAGCAGTGGCGGGACTAGCGGGAAGAATGAGCAGTTCTTC

cdr3_length: 14
d_call: TRBD1
j_call: TRBJ2-5
v_call: TRBV30
clone_size: few
cdr3_aa: CAWSPPGGEETQYF
cdr3_nt: TGTGCCTGGAGTCCGCCAGGGGGCGAAGAGACCCAGTACTTC

cdr3_length: 12
d_call: -
j_call: TRBJ2-7
v_call: TRBV7-6
clone_size: many
cdr3_aa: CASSMRDSEQYF
cdr3_nt: TGTGCCAGCAGCATGCGGGACAGCGAGCAGTACTTC

cdr3_length: 10
d_call: -
j_call: TRBJ2-1
v_call: TRBV29-1
clone_size: -
cdr3_aa: CSVVITEQFF
cdr3_nt: TGCAGCGTTGTTATAACTGAGCAGTTCTTC

cdr3_length: 15
d_call: -
j_call: TRBJ1-4
v_call: TRBV5-1
clone_size: -
cdr3_aa: CAFTLSRSTNEKLFF
cdr3_nt: TGCGCCTTCACCCTCAGTCGATCGACTAATGAAAAACTGTTTTTT

cdr3_length: 14
d_call: -
j_call: TRBJ1-2
v_call: TRBV4-3
clone_size: -
cdr3_aa: CASSRTVADYGYTF
cdr3_nt: TGCGCCAGCAGCCGTACAGTAGCGGACTATGGCTACACCTTC

cdr3_length: 15
d_call: -
j_call: TRBJ2-1
v_call: TRBV9
clone_size: many
cdr3_aa: CASSEGGYIRNEQFF
cdr3_nt: TGTGCCAGCAGCGAAGGGGGGTATATCCGCAATGAGCAGTTCTTC

cdr3_length: 15
d_call: TRBD1
j_call: TRBJ2-3
v_call: TRBV27
clone_size: many
cdr3_aa: CASSGRTGGADTQYF
cdr3_nt: TGTGCCAGCAGTGGAAGGACAGGGGGCGCAGATACGCAGTATTTT

cdr3_length: 14
d_call: TRBD2
j_call: TRBJ2-5
v_call: TRBV7-9
clone_size: few
cdr3_aa: CASSQTSDQETQYF
cdr3_nt: TGTGCCAGCAGCCAGACTAGCGACCAAGAGACCCAGTACTTC

cdr3_length: 17
d_call: -
j_call: TRBJ2-4
v_call: TRBV10-3
clone_size: few
cdr3_aa: CAISESNLGFSKNIQYF
cdr3_nt: TGTGCCATCAGTGAGTCGAACCTCGGTTTTAGCAAAAACATTCAGTACTTC

cdr3_length: 11
d_call: -
j_call: TRBJ2-1
v_call: TRBV27
clone_size: -
cdr3_aa: CASSIGHEQFF
cdr3_nt: TGTGCCAGCAGTATCGGCCATGAGCAGTTCTTC

cdr3_length: 15
d_call: -
j_call: TRBJ1-4
v_call: TRBV20-1
clone_size: few
cdr3_aa: CSARDPFVDNEKLFF
cdr3_nt: TGCAGTGCTAGGGACCCTTTCGTGGATAATGAAAAACTGTTTTTT

cdr3_length: 12
d_call: -
j_call: TRBJ1-2
v_call: TRBV6-5
clone_size: many
cdr3_aa: CASSYSNYGYTF
cdr3_nt: TGTGCCAGCAGTTACTCGAACTATGGCTACACCTTC

cdr3_length: 15
d_call: TRBD1
j_call: TRBJ2-1
v_call: TRBV11-2
clone_size: few
cdr3_aa: CASSSRDRDYNEQFF
cdr3_nt: TGTGCCAGCAGCTCCCGGGACAGGGACTACAATGAGCAGTTCTTC

cdr3_length: 18
d_call: -
j_call: TRBJ2-5
v_call: TRBV11-1
clone_size: few
cdr3_aa: CASSLQDYPFAESETQYF
cdr3_nt: TGTGCCAGCAGCTTACAGGACTACCCCTTCGCGGAGTCGGAGACCCAGTACTTC

cdr3_length: 16
d_call: -
j_call: TRBJ2-1
v_call: TRBV9
clone_size: few
cdr3_aa: CASSVATGSSYNEQFF
cdr3_nt: TGTGCCAGCAGCGTAGCTACAGGGAGCTCCTACAATGAGCAGTTCTTC

cdr3_length: 13
d_call: -
j_call: TRBJ2-7
v_call: TRBV12-3/TRBV12-4
clone_size: few
cdr3_aa: CASSLSLYYEQYF
cdr3_nt: TGTGCCAGCAGTTTAAGTCTCTACTACGAGCAGTACTTC

cdr3_length: 13
d_call: -
j_call: TRBJ2-7
v_call: TRBV29-1
clone_size: many
cdr3_aa: CSVEVPGNYEQYF
cdr3_nt: TGCAGCGTTGAAGTTCCAGGAAACTACGAGCAGTACTTC

cdr3_length: 17
d_call: -
j_call: TRBJ2-4
v_call: TRBV21-1
clone_size: many
cdr3_aa: CASSKRPTGLAKNIQYF
cdr3_nt: TGTGCCAGCAGCAAAAGACCAACAGGGTTAGCCAAAAACATTCAGTACTTC

cdr3_length: 12
d_call: -
j_call: TRBJ2-1
v_call: TRBV6-5
clone_size: -
cdr3_aa: CASSNRWNEQFF
cdr3_nt: TGTGCCAGCAGCAACAGGTGGAATGAGCAGTTCTTC

cdr3_length: 17
d_call: -
j_call: TRBJ2-1
v_call: TRBV7-9
clone_size: few
cdr3_aa: CASSHILGPISYNEQFF
cdr3_nt: TGTGCCAGCAGCCACATACTGGGACCGATCTCCTACAATGAGCAGTTCTTC

cdr3_length: 16
d_call: TRBD2
j_call: TRBJ2-7
v_call: TRBV2
clone_size: few
cdr3_aa: CASRAGTSGHPYEQYF
cdr3_nt: TGTGCCAGCAGGGCCGGGACTAGCGGGCATCCCTACGAGCAGTACTTC

cdr3_length: 14
d_call: -
j_call: TRBJ2-7
v_call: TRBV7-9
clone_size: many
cdr3_aa: CASSLSKDPYEQYF
cdr3_nt: TGTGCCAGCAGCTTATCGAAGGATCCCTACGAGCAGTACTTC

cdr3_length: 17
d_call: -
j_call: TRBJ2-7
v_call: TRBV10-3
clone_size: many
cdr3_aa: CAISESGRNKFSYEQYF
cdr3_nt: TGTGCCATCAGTGAGTCGGGTCGGAACAAGTTCTCCTACGAGCAGTACTTC

cdr3_length: 16
d_call: TRBD1
j_call: TRBJ2-7
v_call: TRBV6-2/TRBV6-3
clone_size: many
cdr3_aa: CASSKPGQGKGYEQYF
cdr3_nt: TGTGCCAGCAGTAAACCGGGACAGGGAAAAGGATACGAGCAGTACTTC

cdr3_length: 17
d_call: -
j_call: TRBJ2-7
v_call: TRBV7-9
clone_size: -
cdr3_aa: CASSPADAWASSYEQYF
cdr3_nt: TGTGCCAGCAGCCCGGCGGACGCTTGGGCAAGCTCCTACGAGCAGTACTTC

cdr3_length: 15
d_call: -
j_call: TRBJ1-4
v_call: TRBV7-9
clone_size: many
cdr3_aa: CASSLVQGADEKLFF
cdr3_nt: TGTGCCAGCAGCTTAGTCCAGGGTGCGGATGAAAAACTGTTTTTT

cdr3_length: 15
d_call: TRBD1
j_call: TRBJ2-7
v_call: TRBV2
clone_size: many
cdr3_aa: CASSEWTGASYEQYF
cdr3_nt: TGTGCCAGCAGTGAATGGACAGGGGCATCCTACGAGCAGTACTTC

cdr3_length: 15
d_call: -
j_call: TRBJ2-7
v_call: TRBV7-9
clone_size: -
cdr3_aa: CASSATGYTSYEQYF
cdr3_nt: TGTGCCAGCAGCGCCACAGGCTACACCTCCTACGAGCAGTACTTC

cdr3_length: 14
d_call: -
j_call: TRBJ2-5
v_call: TRBV29-1
clone_size: many
cdr3_aa: CSAEGTPLEETQYF
cdr3_nt: TGCAGCGCTGAGGGGACCCCCCTGGAAGAGACCCAGTACTTC

cdr3_length: 15
d_call: TRBD2
j_call: TRBJ2-2
v_call: TRBV24-1
clone_size: few
cdr3_aa: CATSLAGGYTGELFF
cdr3_nt: TGTGCCACCAGTTTAGCGGGGGGGTACACCGGGGAGCTGTTTTTT

cdr3_length: 18
d_call: TRBD2
j_call: TRBJ2-1
v_call: TRBV20-1
clone_size: -
cdr3_aa: CSARDISRGGGPYNEQFF
cdr3_nt: TGCAGTGCTAGAGATATCAGTCGCGGCGGGGGGCCCTACAATGAGCAGTTCTTC